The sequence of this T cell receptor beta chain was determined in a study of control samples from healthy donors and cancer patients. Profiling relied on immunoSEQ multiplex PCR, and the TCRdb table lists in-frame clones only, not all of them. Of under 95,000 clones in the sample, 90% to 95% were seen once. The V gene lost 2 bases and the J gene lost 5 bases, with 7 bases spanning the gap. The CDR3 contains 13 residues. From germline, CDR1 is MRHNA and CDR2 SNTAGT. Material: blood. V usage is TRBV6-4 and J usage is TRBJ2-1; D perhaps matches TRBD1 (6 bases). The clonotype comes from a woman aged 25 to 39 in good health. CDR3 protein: CASSDRDNNEQFF. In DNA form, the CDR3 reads TGTGCCAGCAGTGACCGGGACAACAATGAGCAGTTCTTC.